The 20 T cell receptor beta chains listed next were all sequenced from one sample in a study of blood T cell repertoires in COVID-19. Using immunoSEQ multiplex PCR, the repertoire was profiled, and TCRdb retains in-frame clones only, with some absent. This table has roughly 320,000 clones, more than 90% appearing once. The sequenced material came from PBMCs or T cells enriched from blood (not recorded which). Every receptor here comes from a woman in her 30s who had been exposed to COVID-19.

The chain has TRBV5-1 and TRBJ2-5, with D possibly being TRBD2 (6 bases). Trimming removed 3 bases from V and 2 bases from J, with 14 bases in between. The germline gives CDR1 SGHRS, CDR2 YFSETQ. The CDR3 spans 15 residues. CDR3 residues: CASSSLGGIQETQYF. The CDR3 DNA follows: TGCGCCAGCAGCTCCCTGGGGGGAATTCAAGAGACCCAGTACTTC.

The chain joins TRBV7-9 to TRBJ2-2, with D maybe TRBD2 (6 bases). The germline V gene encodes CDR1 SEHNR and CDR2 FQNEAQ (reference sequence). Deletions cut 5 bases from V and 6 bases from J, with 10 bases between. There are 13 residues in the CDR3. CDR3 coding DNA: TGTGCCAGCAGCAGCGGGTATTCCGGGGAGCTGTTTTTT. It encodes CASSSGYSGELFF.

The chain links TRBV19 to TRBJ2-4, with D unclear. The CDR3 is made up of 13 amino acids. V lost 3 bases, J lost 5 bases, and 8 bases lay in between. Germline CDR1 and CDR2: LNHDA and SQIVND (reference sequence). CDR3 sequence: CASSIWAENIQYF. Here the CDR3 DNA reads TGTGCCAGTAGTATTTGGGCAGAAAACATTCAGTACTTC.

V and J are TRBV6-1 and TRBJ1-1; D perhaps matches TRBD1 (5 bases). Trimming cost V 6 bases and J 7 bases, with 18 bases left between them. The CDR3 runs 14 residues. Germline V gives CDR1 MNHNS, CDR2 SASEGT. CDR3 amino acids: CASSYYRTKGEAFF. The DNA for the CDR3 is TGTGCCAGCAGCTACTACCGGACAAAGGGTGAAGCTTTCTTT.

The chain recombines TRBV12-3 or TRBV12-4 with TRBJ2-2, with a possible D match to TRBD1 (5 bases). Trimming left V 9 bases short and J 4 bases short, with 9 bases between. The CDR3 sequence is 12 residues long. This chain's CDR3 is CASFQGTGELFF. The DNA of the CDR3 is TGTGCCAGTTTTCAGGGCACCGGGGAGCTGTTTTTT.

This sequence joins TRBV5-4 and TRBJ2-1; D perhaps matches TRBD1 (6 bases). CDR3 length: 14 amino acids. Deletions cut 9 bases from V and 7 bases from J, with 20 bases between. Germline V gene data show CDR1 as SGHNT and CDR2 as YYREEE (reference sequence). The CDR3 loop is CAIKRDTKGNEQFF. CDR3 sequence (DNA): TGTGCCATCAAACGGGACACGAAAGGAAATGAGCAGTTCTTC.

The CDR3 spells CASSTTPGQRKPEEIGYTF. The CDR3 bases are TGTGCCAGCAGCACCACCCCAGGACAGCGAAAACCCGAAGAAATTGGCTACACCTTC. The V gene is TRBV21-1, the J gene TRBJ1-2; the table gives TRBD1 as D, unverified against the DNA. TRBV21-1 is deemed a pseudogene. CDR3 length: 19 amino acids.

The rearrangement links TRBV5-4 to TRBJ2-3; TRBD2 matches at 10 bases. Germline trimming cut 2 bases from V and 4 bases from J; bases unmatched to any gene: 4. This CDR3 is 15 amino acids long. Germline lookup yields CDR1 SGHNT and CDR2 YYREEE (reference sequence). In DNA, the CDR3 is TGTGCCAGCAGCTTAGCGGGGGGGCAAGCAGATACGCAGTATTTT. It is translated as CASSLAGGQADTQYF.

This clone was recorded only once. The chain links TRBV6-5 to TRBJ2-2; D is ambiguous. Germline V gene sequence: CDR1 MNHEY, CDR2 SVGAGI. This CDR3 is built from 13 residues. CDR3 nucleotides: TGTACTGAAGACGCGCTTCGAGGCGGGGAGCTGTTTTTT. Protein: CTEDALRGGELFF.

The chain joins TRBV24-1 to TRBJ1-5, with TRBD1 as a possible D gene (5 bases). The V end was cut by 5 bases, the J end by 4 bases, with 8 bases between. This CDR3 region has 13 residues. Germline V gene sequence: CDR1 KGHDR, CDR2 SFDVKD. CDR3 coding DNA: TGTGCCACCAGTGGGGGGGGGAATCAGCCCCAGCATTTT. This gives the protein CATSGGGNQPQHF.

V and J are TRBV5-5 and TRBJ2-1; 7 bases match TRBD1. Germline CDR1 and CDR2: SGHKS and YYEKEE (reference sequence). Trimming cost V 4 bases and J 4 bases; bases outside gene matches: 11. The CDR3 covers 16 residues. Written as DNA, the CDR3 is TGTGCCAGCAGCCGTCTCGCAGGGGGAAGTTACAATGAGCAGTTCTTC. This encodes CASSRLAGGSYNEQFF.

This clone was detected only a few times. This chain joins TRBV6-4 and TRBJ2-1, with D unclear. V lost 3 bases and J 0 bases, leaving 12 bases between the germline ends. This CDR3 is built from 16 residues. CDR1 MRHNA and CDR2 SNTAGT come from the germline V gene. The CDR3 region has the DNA TGTGCCAGCAGTGAAGCCGCGGAGCTCTCCTACAATGAGCAGTTCTTC. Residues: CASSEAAELSYNEQFF.

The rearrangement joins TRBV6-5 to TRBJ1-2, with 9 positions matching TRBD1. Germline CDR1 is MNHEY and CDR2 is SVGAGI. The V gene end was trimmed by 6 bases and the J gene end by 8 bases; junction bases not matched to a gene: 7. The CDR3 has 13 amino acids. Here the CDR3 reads CASSAGQGLGYTF. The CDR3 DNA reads TGTGCCAGCAGCGCGGGACAGGGTCTCGGCTACACCTTC.

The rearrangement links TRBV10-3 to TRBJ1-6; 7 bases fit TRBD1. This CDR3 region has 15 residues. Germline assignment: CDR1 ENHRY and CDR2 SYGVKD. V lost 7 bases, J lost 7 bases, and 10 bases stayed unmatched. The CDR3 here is CAIMSSPGGNSPLHF. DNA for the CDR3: TGTGCCATCATGAGCTCTCCAGGGGGGAATTCACCCCTCCACTTT.

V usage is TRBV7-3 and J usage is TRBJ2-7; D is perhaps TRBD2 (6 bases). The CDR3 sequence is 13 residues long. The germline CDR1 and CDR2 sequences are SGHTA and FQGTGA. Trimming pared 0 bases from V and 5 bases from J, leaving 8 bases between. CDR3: CASSLTRGNEQYF. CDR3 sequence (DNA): TGTGCCAGCAGCTTAACGCGCGGGAACGAGCAGTACTTC.

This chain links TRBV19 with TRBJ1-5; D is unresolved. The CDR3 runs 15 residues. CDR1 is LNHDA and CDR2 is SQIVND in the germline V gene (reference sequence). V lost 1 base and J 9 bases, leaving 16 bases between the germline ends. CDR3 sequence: CASSIGYREFVPQHF. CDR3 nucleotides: TGTGCCAGTAGTATAGGTTACCGGGAGTTTGTGCCCCAGCATTTT.

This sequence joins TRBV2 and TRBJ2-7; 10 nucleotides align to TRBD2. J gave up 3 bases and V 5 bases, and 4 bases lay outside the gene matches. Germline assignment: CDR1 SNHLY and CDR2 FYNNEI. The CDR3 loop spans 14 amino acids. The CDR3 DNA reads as TGTGCCAGCAGTCTAGCGGGGGATTTCTACGAGCAGTACTTC. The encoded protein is CASSLAGDFYEQYF.

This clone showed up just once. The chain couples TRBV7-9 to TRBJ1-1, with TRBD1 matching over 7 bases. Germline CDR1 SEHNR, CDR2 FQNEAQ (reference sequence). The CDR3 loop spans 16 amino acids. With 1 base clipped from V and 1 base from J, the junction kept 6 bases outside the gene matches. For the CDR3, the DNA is TGTGCCAGCAGCTTAGAGACAGGGATTGAGAACACTGAAGCTTTCTTT. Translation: CASSLETGIENTEAFF.

The chain's CDR3 is CASKAGGGNEQFF. In DNA, the CDR3 is TGCGCCAGCAAAGCGGGGGGGGGCAATGAGCAGTTCTTC. V is TRBV4-1 and J is TRBJ2-1; 10 positions agree with TRBD2. Germline V gene data show CDR1 as MGHRA and CDR2 as YSYEKL. Unmatched junction bases numbered 3, after V lost 7 bases and J lost 6 bases. This CDR3 region has 13 residues.

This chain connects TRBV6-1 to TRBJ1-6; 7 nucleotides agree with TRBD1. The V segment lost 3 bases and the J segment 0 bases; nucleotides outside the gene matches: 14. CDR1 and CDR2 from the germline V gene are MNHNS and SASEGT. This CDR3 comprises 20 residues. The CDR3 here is CASSDNRGLWTNSYNSPLHF. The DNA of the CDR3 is TGTGCCAGCAGTGACAACAGGGGCCTCTGGACCAACTCCTATAATTCACCCCTCCACTTT.